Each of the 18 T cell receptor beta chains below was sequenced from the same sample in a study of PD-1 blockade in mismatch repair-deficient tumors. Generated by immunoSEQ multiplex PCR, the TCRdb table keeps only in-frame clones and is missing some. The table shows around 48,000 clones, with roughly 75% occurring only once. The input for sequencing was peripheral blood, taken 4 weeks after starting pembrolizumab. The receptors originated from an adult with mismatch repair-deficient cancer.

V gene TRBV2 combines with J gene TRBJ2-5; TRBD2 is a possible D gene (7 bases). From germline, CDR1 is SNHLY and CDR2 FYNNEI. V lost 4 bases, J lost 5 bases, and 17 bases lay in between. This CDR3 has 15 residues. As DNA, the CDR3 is TGTGCCAGCAGTGGGGCTAGCGGAGGGGGGGAGACCCAGTACTTC. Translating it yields CASSGASGGGETQYF.

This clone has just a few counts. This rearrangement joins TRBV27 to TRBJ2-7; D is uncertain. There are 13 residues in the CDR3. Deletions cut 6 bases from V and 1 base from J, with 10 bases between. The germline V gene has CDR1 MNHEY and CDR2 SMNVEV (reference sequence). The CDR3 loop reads CASRGSQSYEQYF. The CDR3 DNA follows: TGTGCCAGCAGGGGGTCTCAGTCCTACGAGCAGTACTTC.

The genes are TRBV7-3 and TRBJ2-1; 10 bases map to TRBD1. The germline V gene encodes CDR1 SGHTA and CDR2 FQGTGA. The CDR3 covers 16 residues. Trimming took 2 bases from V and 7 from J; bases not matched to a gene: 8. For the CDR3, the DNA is TGTGCCAGCAGCTTAGTACCGGGACAGGGGAGTAATGAGCAGTTCTTC. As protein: CASSLVPGQGSNEQFF.

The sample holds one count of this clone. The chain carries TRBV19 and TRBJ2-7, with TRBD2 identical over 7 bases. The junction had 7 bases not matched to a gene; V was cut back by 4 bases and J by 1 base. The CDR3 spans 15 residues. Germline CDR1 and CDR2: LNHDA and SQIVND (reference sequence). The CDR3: CASSTIAGLSYEQYF. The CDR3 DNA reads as TGTGCCAGTAGTACGATAGCGGGTTTGTCCTACGAGCAGTACTTC.

CDR3 DNA sequence: TGTGCCAGCAGCTTACTGCCGAATGAGCAGTTCTTC. Encoded protein: CASSLLPNEQFF. The V call is TRBV11-2, the J call TRBJ2-1; D gene uncertain. CDR1 is SGHAT and CDR2 is FQNNGV in the germline V gene. Trimming stripped 2 bases from V and 7 bases from J, with 6 bases between. This CDR3 contains 12 residues.

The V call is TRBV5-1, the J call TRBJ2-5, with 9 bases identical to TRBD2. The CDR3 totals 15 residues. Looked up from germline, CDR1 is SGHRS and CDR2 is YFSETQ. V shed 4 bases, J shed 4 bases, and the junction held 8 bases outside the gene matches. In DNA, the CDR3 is TGCGCCAGCAGCCCACCGGGACTAGCAGTAGAGACCCAGTACTTC. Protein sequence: CASSPPGLAVETQYF.

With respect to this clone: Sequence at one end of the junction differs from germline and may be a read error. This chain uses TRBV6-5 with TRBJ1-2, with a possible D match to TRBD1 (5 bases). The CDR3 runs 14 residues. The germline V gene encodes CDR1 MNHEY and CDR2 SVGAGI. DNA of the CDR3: TGTGCCATCAGTGATCAGCGGGACCGCGGGGGCTACACCTTC. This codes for CAISDQRDRGGYTF.

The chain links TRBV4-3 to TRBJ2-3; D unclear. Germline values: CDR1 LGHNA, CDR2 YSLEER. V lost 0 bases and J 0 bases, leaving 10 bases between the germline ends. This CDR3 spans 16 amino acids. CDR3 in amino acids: CASSQDAELSTDTQYF. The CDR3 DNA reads TGCGCCAGCAGCCAAGATGCTGAGTTGAGCACAGATACGCAGTATTTT.

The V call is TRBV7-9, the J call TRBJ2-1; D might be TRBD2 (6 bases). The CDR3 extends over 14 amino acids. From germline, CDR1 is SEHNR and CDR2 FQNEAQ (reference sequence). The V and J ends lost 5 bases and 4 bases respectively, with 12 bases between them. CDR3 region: CASSRVGGYNEQFF. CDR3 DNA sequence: TGTGCCAGCAGCCGGGTGGGGGGATACAATGAGCAGTTCTTC.

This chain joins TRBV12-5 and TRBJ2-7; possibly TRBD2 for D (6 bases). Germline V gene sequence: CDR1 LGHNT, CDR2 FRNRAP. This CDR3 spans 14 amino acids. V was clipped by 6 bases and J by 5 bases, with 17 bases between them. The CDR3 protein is CASGPIGGVHEQYF. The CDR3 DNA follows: TGTGCTAGTGGGCCCATTGGAGGGGTCCACGAGCAGTACTTC.

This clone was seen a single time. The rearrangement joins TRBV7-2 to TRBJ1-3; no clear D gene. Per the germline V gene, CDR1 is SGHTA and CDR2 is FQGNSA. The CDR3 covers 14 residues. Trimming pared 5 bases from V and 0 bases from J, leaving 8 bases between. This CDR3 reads CASSPDTSGNTIYF. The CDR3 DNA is TGTGCCAGCAGCCCTGACACCTCTGGAAACACCATATATTTT.

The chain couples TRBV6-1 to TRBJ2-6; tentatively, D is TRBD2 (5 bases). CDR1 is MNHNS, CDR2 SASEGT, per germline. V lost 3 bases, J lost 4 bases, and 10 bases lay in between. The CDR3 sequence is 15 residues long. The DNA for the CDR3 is TGTGCCAGCAGTGAGTGGGGAGAAGGGGCCAACGTCCTGACTTTC. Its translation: CASSEWGEGANVLTF.

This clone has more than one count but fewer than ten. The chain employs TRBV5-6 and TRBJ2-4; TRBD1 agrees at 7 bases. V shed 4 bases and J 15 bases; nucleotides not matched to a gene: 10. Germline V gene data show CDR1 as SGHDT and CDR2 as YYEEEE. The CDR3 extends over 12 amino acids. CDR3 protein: CASSRGQALWYF. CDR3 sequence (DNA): TGTGCCAGCAGCCGCGGACAGGCGTTGTGGTACTTC.

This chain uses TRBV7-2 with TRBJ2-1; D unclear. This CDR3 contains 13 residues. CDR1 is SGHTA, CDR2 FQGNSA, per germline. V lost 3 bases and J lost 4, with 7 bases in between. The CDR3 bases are TGTGCCAGCAGCTTCTTCCCGTACAATGAGCAGTTCTTC. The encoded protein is CASSFFPYNEQFF.

DNA for the CDR3: TGCGCCAGCAGCTTGGGTGGGGATCACTACAATGAGCAGTTCTTC. Protein product: CASSLGGDHYNEQFF. J is TRBJ2-1 and V is TRBV5-1, with unresolved D. The CDR3 is made up of 15 amino acids. The V end was cut by 0 bases, the J end by 3 bases, with 10 bases between. Germline V lookup: CDR1 SGHRS, CDR2 YFSETQ.

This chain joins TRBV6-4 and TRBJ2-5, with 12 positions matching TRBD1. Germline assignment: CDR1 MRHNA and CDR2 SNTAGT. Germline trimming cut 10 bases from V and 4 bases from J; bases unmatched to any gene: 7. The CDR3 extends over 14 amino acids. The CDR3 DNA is TGTGCCAACAATCAGGGACAGGGGGCAGAGACCCAGTACTTC. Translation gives CANNQGQGAETQYF.

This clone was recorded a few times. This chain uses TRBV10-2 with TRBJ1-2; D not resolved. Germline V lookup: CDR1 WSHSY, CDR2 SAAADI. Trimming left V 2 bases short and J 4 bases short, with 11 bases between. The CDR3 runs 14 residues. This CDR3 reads CASSETDVVYGYTF. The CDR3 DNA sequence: TGCGCCAGCAGTGAGACCGACGTAGTCTATGGCTACACCTTC.

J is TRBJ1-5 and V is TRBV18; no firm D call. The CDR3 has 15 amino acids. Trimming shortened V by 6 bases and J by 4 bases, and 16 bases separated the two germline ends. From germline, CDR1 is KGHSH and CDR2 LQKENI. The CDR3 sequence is CASSPQQVVNQPQHF. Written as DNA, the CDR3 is TGTGCCAGCTCGCCTCAGCAGGTGGTTAATCAGCCCCAGCATTTT.